This T cell receptor (beta chain) was sequenced for a study of cytomegalovirus exposure and HLA in healthy donors. Researchers ran the PCR with 60 Vbeta and 13 Jbeta primers. Sequencing was performed with immunoSEQ multiplex PCR; in TCRdb, only in-frame clones are kept and a portion is missing. The sample contains roughly 120,000 clones, around 70% of which appear only once. Findings and caveats of the study: The study recorded 150 to 200 TCR beta chains that were cytomegalovirus-associated. In an earlier analysis, productive rearrangement rates for most beta V segments clustered near 87% or 30%. High sensitivity and specificity were reportedly achieved when the classifier diagnosed cytomegalovirus status. Exclusion applied to some V segments, including TRBV6-2 and TRBV6-3, as they were indistinguishable.

This clone turned up a few times. Antigen: not known. From germline, CDR1 is SNHLY and CDR2 FYNNEI. The V and J ends lost 4 bases and 1 base respectively, with 7 bases between them. CDR3 length equals 13 residues. The specimen sequenced was PBMCs. This clonotype originated in a woman between 40 and 55 years old in good health and CMV-seronegative. The J gene is TRBJ1-1, the V gene TRBV2; no clear D gene. The DNA of the CDR3 is TGTGCCAGCAGTGGGGGAGGGAACACTGAAGCTTTCTTT. Encoded protein: CASSGGGNTEAFF.